The entry below describes one T cell receptor beta chain. Its antigen is currently unknown. Other nucleotide sequences from this sample produce the same CDR3. TCRdb's copy holds only in-frame clones and misses some; the assay was immunoSEQ multiplex PCR. The table lists 120,000 or so clones, around 90% of them singletons. This sample stems from a study of T cell responses to AZD1222 COVID-19 vaccine. Germline assignment: CDR1 KGHSH and CDR2 LQKENI. V lost 2 bases and J lost 3, with 1 base in between. CDR3 length equals 12 residues. The study's findings and limits: Donors were mostly white British, more females; clonal diversity possibly underestimated. Once two AZD1222 doses were given, Spike-specific TCR breadth and depth went up.

The clonotype was recovered from an adult in good health. J is TRBJ2-2 and V is TRBV18; no definite D call. Sequenced material: peripheral blood, taken on day 0 of AZD1222 vaccination. The CDR3 nucleotides are TGTGCCAGCTCACCAGACACCGGGGAGCTGTTTTTT. This gives the protein CASSPDTGELFF.